This T cell receptor (beta chain) originates from a study of OX40 agonist ivuxolimab in advanced cancers. A remark on this clone: Its antigen is not known.

Individuals having autoimmune disease history or systemic immunosuppression were not enrolled. Clones were sequenced by immunoSEQ multiplex PCR, and TCRdb holds only the in-frame ones, with some missing. Of fewer than 85,000 clones listed, roughly 85% are singletons. Broader study findings: Clonal expansion by week 6 occurred in CD4+ and CD8+ blood T cells (at 0.1 to 3.0 mg/kg). There were, on average, more expanded clones in CD8+ T cells than in CD4+.

From germline, CDR1 is SGHDN and CDR2 FVKESK. This CDR3 is built from 17 residues. Trimming pared 0 bases from V and 0 bases from J, leaving 15 bases between. The sequencing here drew on CD4+ or CD8+ T cells sorted from blood, taken in a trial of the OX40 agonist ivuxolimab. The TCR comes from an adult with an advanced solid tumor such as melanoma, head and neck, liver or kidney cancer. This chain connects TRBV14 to TRBJ2-7; no clear D gene. The CDR3 DNA reads TGTGCCAGCAGCCAAGATCTCTCACCGGGCTACTCCTACGAGCAGTACTTC. This encodes CASSQDLSPGYSYEQYF.